Given below is one T cell receptor beta chain in context. As yet, its antigen is unknown. This entry comes from a study of ipilimumab plus nivolumab after autologous stem cell transplantation. Looking at the study overall: DLBCL patients had primary refractory or relapsed disease. Overall study findings and caveats: TCR repertoire, Treg phenotype and gut microbiota reportedly support more study of this approach.

Patients received nivolumab 3 mg/kg at weeks 1, 4, 7, 10, then fortnightly to week 26. Generated by immunoSEQ multiplex PCR, the TCRdb table keeps only in-frame clones and is missing some. This repertoire shows fewer than 15,000 clones, around 73% found once; its top ten account for around 15%. This clonotype was obtained from a male donor with diffuse large B-cell lymphoma. Sample: PBMCs, taken in a trial of ipilimumab plus nivolumab as post-transplant consolidation.

The CDR3 reads CASSLSAASTGELFF. The CDR3 DNA follows: TGTGCCAGCAGCTTATCGGCAGCTTCTACCGGGGAGCTGTTTTTT. The chain employs TRBV11-2 and TRBJ2-2; D unclear. The V gene lost 2 bases and the J gene lost 5 bases, with 12 bases spanning the gap. The CDR3 covers 15 residues. Germline CDR1 is SGHAT and CDR2 is FQNNGV.